The clone carrying this TCR beta chain was seen only a few times. Its antigen is unidentified. This specimen comes from a study of T cells in Graves' hyperthyroidism and ophthalmopathy. Study context: Upon initial diagnosis and before any treatment, peripheral blood was collected.

Findings and limits, study-wide: Peripheral blood also featured most of the thyroid clonotypes expanded above 0.001. Ophthalmopathy was predicted by the model a median of about six months ahead of onset.

Germline V gene data show CDR1 as MNHEY and CDR2 as SVGEGT. J lost 5 bases, V lost 0 bases, and 8 bases had no gene match. The CDR3 contains 17 residues. Amplification targeted TCR beta CDR3 regions from RNA transcripts. The HTBI set primed first-round TCR CDR3 RT-PCR. Each CDR3 protein gets one entry after TCRdb re-called the multiplex PCR reads with MiXCR. The sample lists around 690,000 distinct CDR3 sequences, about a fifth occurring once. V is TRBV6-2 or TRBV6-3 and J is TRBJ2-5, with 11 bases matching TRBD2. Sequenced material: blood. The receptor comes from a man younger than 40 with Graves' ophthalmopathy. CDR3 DNA: TGTGCCAGCAGTTACTCCCCACGCGGGACTAGCGGCGAGACCCAGTACTTC. Protein: CASSYSPRGTSGETQYF.